Listed below are T cell receptor beta chains from one sample, sequenced in a study of blood T cells in healthy people across ages. MiXCR, run by TCRdb on the 5' RACE reads, gives a single entry per CDR3 protein. The sample includes 550,000 to 800,000 distinct CDR3 sequences, under 25% of them seen just once. Input material: blood. The receptor set was obtained from a man between 65 and 85 years old in good health. Each CDR3 is given with its conserved first and last residue. A D gene is named only where the DNA matches it firmly. For some rows the clone size is stated as once, few or many, or as a class when expanded; others skip it.

abundance,d_gene,j_gene,v_gene,CDR3aa,CDR3nt
-,-,TRBJ2-2,TRBV6-2/TRBV6-3,CASSYGSSTGELFF,TGTGCCAGCAGTTATGGTTCCAGTACCGGGGAGCTGTTTTTT
-,-,TRBJ2-4,TRBV5-6,CASSVSTVFLNIQYF,TGTGCCAGCAGCGTGTCGACAGTGTTTTTGAACATTCAGTACTTC
-,-,TRBJ2-1,TRBV5-1,CASSFGRVWNEQFF,TGCGCCAGCAGCTTTGGCAGGGTCTGGAATGAGCAGTTCTTC
-,-,TRBJ2-7,TRBV9,CASSQDSAAIEQYF,TGTGCCAGCAGCCAGGACTCAGCTGCAATCGAGCAGTACTTC
few,-,TRBJ2-1,TRBV20-1,CSANPAFSYNEQFF,TGCAGTGCTAACCCAGCCTTCTCCTACAATGAGCAGTTCTTC
many,-,TRBJ2-5,TRBV29-1,CSVGATRKETQYF,TGCAGCGTTGGGGCAACCAGGAAAGAGACCCAGTACTTC
few,TRBD1,TRBJ2-3,TRBV5-1,CASSRQGMVADTQYF,TGCGCCAGCAGCCGACAGGGTATGGTGGCAGATACGCAGTATTTT
many,TRBD2,TRBJ2-1,TRBV29-1,CSVESGRTSYNEQFF,TGCAGCGTCGAGAGCGGGAGGACCTCCTACAATGAGCAGTTCTTC
few,TRBD2,TRBJ2-2,TRBV10-3,CAIRGGAGELFF,TGTGCCATCAGGGGGGGGGCCGGGGAGCTGTTTTTT
few,-,TRBJ2-3,TRBV5-1,CASSSQRADTQYF,TGCGCCAGCAGCTCCCAGAGGGCAGATACGCAGTATTTT
few,TRBD1,TRBJ2-7,TRBV20-1,CSVPGTGVYEQYF,TGCAGTGTTCCCGGGACAGGGGTTTACGAGCAGTACTTC